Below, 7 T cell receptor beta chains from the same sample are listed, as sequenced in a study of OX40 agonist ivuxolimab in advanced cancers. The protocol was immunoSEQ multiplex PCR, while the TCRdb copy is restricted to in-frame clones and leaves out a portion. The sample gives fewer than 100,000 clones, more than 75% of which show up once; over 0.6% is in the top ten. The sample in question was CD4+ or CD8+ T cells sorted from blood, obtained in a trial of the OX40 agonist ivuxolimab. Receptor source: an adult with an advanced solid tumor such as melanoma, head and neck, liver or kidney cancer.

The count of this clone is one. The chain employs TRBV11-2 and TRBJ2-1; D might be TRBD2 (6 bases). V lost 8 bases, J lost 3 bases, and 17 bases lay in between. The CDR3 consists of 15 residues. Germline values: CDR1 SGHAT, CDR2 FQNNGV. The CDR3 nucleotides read TGTGCCAGCGGAAGATGGGACTCCTACTACAATGAGCAGTTCTTC. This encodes CASGRWDSYYNEQFF. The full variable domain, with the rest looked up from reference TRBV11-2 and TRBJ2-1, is EAGVAQSPRYKIIEKRQSVAFWCNPISGHATLYWYQQILGQGPKLLIQFQNNGVVDDSQLPKDRFSAERLKGVDSTLKIQPAKLEDSAVYLCASGRWDSYYNEQFFGPGTRLTVL.

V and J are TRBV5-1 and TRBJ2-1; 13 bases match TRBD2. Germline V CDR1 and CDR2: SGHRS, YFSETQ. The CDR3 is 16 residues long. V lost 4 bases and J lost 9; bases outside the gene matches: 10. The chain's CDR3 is CASSGTGTSGTSEQFF. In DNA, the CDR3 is TGCGCCAGCAGCGGTACCGGGACTAGCGGGACTAGTGAGCAGTTCTTC.

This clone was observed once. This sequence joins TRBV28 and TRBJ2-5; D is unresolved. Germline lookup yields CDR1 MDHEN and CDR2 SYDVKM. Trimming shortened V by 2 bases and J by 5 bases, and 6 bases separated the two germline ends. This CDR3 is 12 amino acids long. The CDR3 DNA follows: TGTGCCAGCAGTTTAGAGGCGGAGACCCAGTACTTC. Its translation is CASSLEAETQYF.

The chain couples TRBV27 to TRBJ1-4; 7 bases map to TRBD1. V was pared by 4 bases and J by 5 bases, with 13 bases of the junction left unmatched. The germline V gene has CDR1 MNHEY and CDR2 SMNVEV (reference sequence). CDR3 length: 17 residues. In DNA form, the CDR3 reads TGTGCCAGCAGTTACTCCTCAGGGTTCAGGGGGAATGAAAAACTGTTTTTT. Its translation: CASSYSSGFRGNEKLFF.

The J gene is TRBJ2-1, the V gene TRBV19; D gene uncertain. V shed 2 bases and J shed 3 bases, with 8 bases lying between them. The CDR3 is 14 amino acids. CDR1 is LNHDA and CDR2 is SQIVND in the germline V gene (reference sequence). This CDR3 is CASSITANYNEQFF. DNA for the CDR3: TGTGCCAGTAGTATAACGGCGAACTACAATGAGCAGTTCTTC. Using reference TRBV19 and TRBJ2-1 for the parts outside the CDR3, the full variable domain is DGGITQSPKYLFRKEGQNVTLSCEQNLNHDAMYWYRQDPGQGLRLIYYSQIVNDFQKGDIAEGYSVSREKKESFPLTVTSAQKNPTAFYLCASSITANYNEQFFGPGTRLTVL.

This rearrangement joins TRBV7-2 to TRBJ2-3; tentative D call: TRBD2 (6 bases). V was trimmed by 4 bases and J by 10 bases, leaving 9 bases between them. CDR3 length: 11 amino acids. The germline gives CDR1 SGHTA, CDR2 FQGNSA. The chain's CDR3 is CASSSPGAQYF. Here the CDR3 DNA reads TGTGCCAGCAGCTCCCCGGGGGCGCAGTATTTT.

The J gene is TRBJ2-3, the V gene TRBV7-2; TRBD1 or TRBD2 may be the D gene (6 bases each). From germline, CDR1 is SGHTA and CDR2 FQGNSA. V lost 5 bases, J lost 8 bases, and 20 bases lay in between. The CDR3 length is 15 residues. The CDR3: CASSPGARAIGTQYF. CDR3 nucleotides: TGTGCCAGCAGCCCGGGGGCTCGGGCGATCGGTACGCAGTATTTT.